This is a list of T cell receptor beta chains from one sample in a study of regulatory T cells in long-lasting Graves disease. TCRdb reprocessed the multiplex PCR reads with MiXCR, giving one entry per CDR3 protein. Altogether over 350,000 distinct CDR3 sequences are present, under 25% being singletons, with the ten largest covering less than 25%. The input for sequencing was peripheral blood mononuclear cells (PBMCs), taken when the disease was refractory, from a patient treated with antithyroid drugs. Every receptor here comes from a female donor with Graves disease. CDR3s include the opening cysteine and the closing phenylalanine or tryptophan. A D gene is named only where the DNA matches it firmly. Size is omitted from some rows. Given values are once, few, many or a class for expanded clones.

CDR3 protein	CDR3 DNA	clone size	D gene	V gene	J gene
CATSQGAYEQYF	TGTGCCACCAGCCAGGGGGCCTACGAGCAGTACTTC	many	TRBD1	TRBV24-1	TRBJ2-7
CASCQVQPQHF	TGCGCCAGCTGCCAAGTTCAGCCCCAGCATTTT	.	.	TRBV4-1	TRBJ1-5
CARPRGQETQYF	TGTGCCCGCCCTAGGGGTCAAGAGACCCAGTACTTC	.	.	TRBV6-8	TRBJ2-5
CASSLAIGLAGMSYEQYF	TGTGCCAGCAGCTTGGCCATTGGACTAGCGGGGATGTCCTACGAGCAGTACTTC	few	TRBD2	TRBV5-4	TRBJ2-7
CSVEVPNQPQHF	TGCAGCGTTGAGGTTCCCAATCAGCCCCAGCATTTT	few	.	TRBV29-1	TRBJ1-5
CASSKGQGNSGTEAFF	TGTGCCAGTAGCAAGGGACAGGGGAATTCGGGCACTGAAGCTTTCTTT	.	TRBD1	TRBV19	TRBJ1-1
CASSFRTNEQYF	TGTGCCAGCAGCTTTCGGACTAACGAGCAGTACTTC	.	.	TRBV7-9	TRBJ2-7
CASSTNLEGAGYGYTF	TGTGCCAGTAGTACCAACCTGGAGGGGGCCGGCTATGGCTACACCTTC	few	TRBD1	TRBV19	TRBJ1-2
CASSFSGGGDTEAFF	TGTGCCAGCAGCTTTTCTGGGGGAGGGGACACTGAAGCTTTCTTT	.	.	TRBV9	TRBJ1-1
CASSRTSAGWEQYF	TGCGCCAGCAGCCGGACGTCGGCAGGGTGGGAGCAGTACTTC	.	.	TRBV4-1	TRBJ2-7
CASSPQGAWAFF	TGTGCCAGCTCACCTCAGGGGGCCTGGGCTTTCTTT	few	TRBD1	TRBV18	TRBJ1-1
CASSFPNGYPYSNQPQHF	TGCGCCAGCAGCTTCCCTAATGGGTACCCATATAGCAATCAGCCCCAGCATTTT	.	.	TRBV5-1	TRBJ1-5
CASSLSGTGANVLTF	TGTGCCAGCAGCTTATCGGGCACTGGGGCCAACGTCCTGACTTTC	many	.	TRBV11-1	TRBJ2-6
CASSYSSNEQFF	TGTGCCAGCAGTTACAGTTCTAATGAGCAGTTCTTC	few	.	TRBV6-2/TRBV6-3	TRBJ2-1
CASSSTGTVSNQPQHF	TGTGCCAGCAGTTCGACCGGGACAGTTAGCAATCAGCCCCAGCATTTT	.	TRBD1	TRBV27	TRBJ1-5
CSARGPETGVYGYTF	TGCAGTGCTAGAGGACCCGAGACAGGGGTGTATGGCTACACCTTC	.	TRBD1	TRBV20-1	TRBJ1-2
CASSRGTGGPGANVLTF	TGTGCCAGCAGTAGAGGGACAGGGGGCCCTGGGGCCAACGTCCTGACTTTC	many	TRBD1	TRBV12-3/TRBV12-4	TRBJ2-6
CASSQDGDGKKYGYTF	TGTGCCAGCAGCCAAGATGGGGACGGAAAAAAATATGGCTACACCTTC	.	.	TRBV4-2	TRBJ1-2
CASIGYAEAFF	TGTGCCAGCATCGGATACGCTGAAGCTTTCTTT	many	.	TRBV28	TRBJ1-1
CASSVGGSVNTGELFF	TGTGCCAGCAGCGTAGGGGGAAGCGTGAACACCGGGGAGCTGTTTTTT	.	.	TRBV9	TRBJ2-2
CASSQGVRMGGYEQYF	TGCGCCAGCAGCCAAGGTGTCCGAATGGGGGGCTACGAGCAGTACTTC	.	.	TRBV4-1	TRBJ2-7
CSARGRMNTEAFF	TGCAGCGCAAGGGGACGGATGAACACTGAAGCTTTCTTT	many	.	TRBV20-1	TRBJ1-1
CASSPGWERVEAFF	TGTGCCAGCTCACCAGGCTGGGAAAGAGTTGAAGCTTTCTTT	.	.	TRBV18	TRBJ1-1
CASSLKRARGTQYF	TGTGCCAGCAGCTTAAAGAGGGCCCGAGGGACCCAGTACTTC	many	.	TRBV13	TRBJ2-5
CASRQGADTQYF	TGTGCCAGCAGGCAGGGTGCAGATACGCAGTATTTT	.	.	TRBV7-2	TRBJ2-3
CSASPYRWEPDSYEQYF	TGCAGTGCTAGCCCCTATCGATGGGAGCCGGACTCCTACGAGCAGTACTTC	.	.	TRBV20-1	TRBJ2-7
CATSDFSAGYQETQYF	TGTGCCACCAGTGATTTTTCCGCGGGGTACCAAGAGACCCAGTACTTC	few	.	TRBV24-1	TRBJ2-5
CASSFRRENSPLHF	TGTGCCAGCAGTTTCCGGCGAGAAAATTCACCCCTCCACTTT	.	.	TRBV12-3/TRBV12-4	TRBJ1-6
CASSSDSVDEQFF	TGTGCCAGCAGTTCCGATTCGGTAGATGAGCAGTTCTTC	many	.	TRBV28	TRBJ2-1
CSAARQVGTVDIQYF	TGCAGTGCCGCCCGACAGGTTGGAACCGTGGACATTCAGTACTTC	.	.	TRBV20-1	TRBJ2-4
CASSLGILSGQETQYF	TGTGCCAGCAGCTTAGGGATTCTAAGCGGCCAAGAGACCCAGTACTTC	many	.	TRBV11-2	TRBJ2-5
CASSDVPTGELFF	TGCGCCAGCAGTGACGTGCCGACCGGGGAGCTGTTTTTT	many	.	TRBV5-1	TRBJ2-2
CASSSPGENTEAFF	TGTGCCAGCAGCTCGCCAGGGGAGAACACTGAAGCTTTCTTT	many	.	TRBV7-2	TRBJ1-1
CASRDPEIRGYTF	TGTGCCAGCAGAGACCCGGAAATACGGGGCTACACCTTC	.	.	TRBV6-1	TRBJ1-2
CSVEGTDEKLFF	TGCAGCGTTGAAGGGACGGATGAAAAACTGTTTTTT	few	.	TRBV29-1	TRBJ1-4
CASSLQMGGSTEAFF	TGTGCCAGCAGCCTCCAGATGGGAGGATCCACTGAAGCTTTCTTT	many	.	TRBV7-2	TRBJ1-1
CSARVTGGGSYNSPLHF	TGCAGTGCTAGAGTCACAGGGGGAGGCTCCTATAATTCACCCCTCCACTTT	many	TRBD1	TRBV20-1	TRBJ1-6
CASSPDLLRTHEQYF	TGTGCCAGCAGCCCGGACTTGCTGAGGACCCACGAGCAGTACTTC	.	.	TRBV7-2	TRBJ2-7
CAWSVPRGYSNQPQHF	TGTGCCTGGAGTGTACCTAGGGGTTATAGCAATCAGCCCCAGCATTTT	.	.	TRBV30	TRBJ1-5
CASSAPTDTQSHF	TGTGCCAGTAGCGCTCCCACGGACACTCAATCGCATTTT	.	.	TRBV19	TRBJ1-5
CASSRAVEETQYF	TGTGCCAGCAGCCGGGCAGTGGAAGAGACCCAGTACTTC	few	.	TRBV7-3	TRBJ2-5
CASNGLLNTGELFF	TGTGCCAGCAACGGACTCCTGAACACCGGGGAGCTGTTTTTT	many	.	TRBV28	TRBJ2-2
CASSLAGIQETQYF	TGTGCCAGCAGCCTAGCGGGTATCCAAGAGACCCAGTACTTC	many	TRBD2	TRBV14	TRBJ2-5
CSVGWWDRSYEQYF	TGCAGCGTTGGCTGGTGGGACAGGTCCTACGAGCAGTACTTC	.	TRBD1	TRBV29-1	TRBJ2-7
CASSHSVDNSPLHF	TGTGCCAGTAGTCACAGTGTAGATAATTCACCCCTCCACTTT	.	.	TRBV19	TRBJ1-6
CSVWTEYNEQFF	TGCAGCGTATGGACAGAGTACAATGAGCAGTTCTTC	.	.	TRBV29-1	TRBJ2-1
CASDHRGDHSVAGELFF	TGTGCCAGTGACCACCGTGGTGACCACTCCGTGGCCGGGGAGCTGTTTTTT	.	.	TRBV13	TRBJ2-2
CASSYSSRAEQYF	TGTGCCAGCAGTTACTCGTCCAGGGCCGAGCAGTACTTC	many	.	TRBV6-2/TRBV6-3	TRBJ2-7
CASSQATSGMIGELFF	TGTGCCAGCAGCCAGGCGACTAGCGGGATGATCGGGGAGCTGTTTTTT	many	TRBD2	TRBV12-3/TRBV12-4	TRBJ2-2
CSARDGLAGGAQYF	TGCAGTGCTAGAGACGGACTAGCGGGAGGCGCCCAGTACTTC	few	TRBD2	TRBV20-1	TRBJ2-5
CASSQGSRQKKNEKLFF	TGCGCCAGCAGCCAAGGCTCTAGACAGAAGAAAAATGAAAAACTGTTTTTT	.	.	TRBV4-3	TRBJ1-4
CASSHFSSSGSGEQYF	TGTGCCAGCAGCCACTTTTCGTCGAGCGGGAGCGGCGAGCAGTACTTC	many	TRBD2	TRBV3-1	TRBJ2-7
CASSIAQPQGETQYF	TGTGCCAGTAGTATAGCTCAGCCTCAGGGAGAGACCCAGTACTTC	few	.	TRBV19	TRBJ2-5